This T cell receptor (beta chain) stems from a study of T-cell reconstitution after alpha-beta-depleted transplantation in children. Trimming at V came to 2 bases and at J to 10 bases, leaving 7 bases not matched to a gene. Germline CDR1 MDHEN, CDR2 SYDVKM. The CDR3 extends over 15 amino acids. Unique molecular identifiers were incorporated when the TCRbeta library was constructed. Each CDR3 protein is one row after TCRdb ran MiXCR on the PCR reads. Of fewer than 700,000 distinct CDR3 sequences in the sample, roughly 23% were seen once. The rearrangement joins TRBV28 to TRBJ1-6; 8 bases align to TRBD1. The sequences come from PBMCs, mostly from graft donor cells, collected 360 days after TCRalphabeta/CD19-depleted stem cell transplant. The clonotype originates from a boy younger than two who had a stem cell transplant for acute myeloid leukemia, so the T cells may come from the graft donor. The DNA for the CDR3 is TGTGCCAGCAGTTTAGGGGACAGGCGTTTGTCACCCCTCCACTTT. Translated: CASSLGDRRLSPLHF.